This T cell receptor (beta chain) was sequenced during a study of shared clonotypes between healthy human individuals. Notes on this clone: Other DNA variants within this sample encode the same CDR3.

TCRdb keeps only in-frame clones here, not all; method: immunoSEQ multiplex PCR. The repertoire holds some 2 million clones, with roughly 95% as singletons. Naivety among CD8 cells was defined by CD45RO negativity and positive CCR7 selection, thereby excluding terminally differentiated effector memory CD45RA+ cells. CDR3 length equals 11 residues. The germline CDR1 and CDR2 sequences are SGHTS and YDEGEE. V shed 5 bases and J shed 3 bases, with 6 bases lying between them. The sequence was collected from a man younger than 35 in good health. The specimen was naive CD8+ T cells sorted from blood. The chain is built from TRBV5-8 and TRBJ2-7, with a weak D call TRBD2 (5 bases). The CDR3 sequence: CASRRDYEQYF. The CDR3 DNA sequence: TGTGCCAGCAGACGGGACTACGAGCAGTACTTC.